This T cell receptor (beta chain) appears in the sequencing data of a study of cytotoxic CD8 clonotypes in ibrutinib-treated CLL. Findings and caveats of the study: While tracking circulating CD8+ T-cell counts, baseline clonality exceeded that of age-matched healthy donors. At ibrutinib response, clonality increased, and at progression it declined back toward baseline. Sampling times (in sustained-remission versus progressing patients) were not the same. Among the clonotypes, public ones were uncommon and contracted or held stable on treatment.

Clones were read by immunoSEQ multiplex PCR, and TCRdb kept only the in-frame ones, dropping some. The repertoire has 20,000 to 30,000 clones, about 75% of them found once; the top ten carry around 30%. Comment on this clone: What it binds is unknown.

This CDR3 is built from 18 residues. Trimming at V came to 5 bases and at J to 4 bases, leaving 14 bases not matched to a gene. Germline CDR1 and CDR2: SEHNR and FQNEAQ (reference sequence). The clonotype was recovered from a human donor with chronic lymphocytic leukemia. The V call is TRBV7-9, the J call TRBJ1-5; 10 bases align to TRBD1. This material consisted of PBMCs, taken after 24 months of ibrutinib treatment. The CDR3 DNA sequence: TGTGCCAGCAGCCCCAATTACGGGACAGGGGCGACGAATCAGCCCCAGCATTTT. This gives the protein CASSPNYGTGATNQPQHF.